This T cell receptor (beta chain) originates from a study of control samples from healthy donors and cancer patients. Assay: immunoSEQ multiplex PCR; the TCRdb copy retains only in-frame clones and omits some. The sample gives 95,000 to 150,000 clones, about 91% of which show up once; about 3.2% is in the top ten. The ends were cut back, 3 bases at V and 1 base at J, with 9 bases in the middle. The germline gives CDR1 SQVTM, CDR2 ANQGSEA. This CDR3 spans 13 amino acids. This receptor was obtained from a middle-aged man in good health. Sequenced sample: blood. This chain joins TRBV29-1 and TRBJ1-1; D remains ambiguous. CDR3 sequence: CSVERGSNTEAFF. In DNA form, the CDR3 reads TGCAGCGTTGAGCGTGGTTCGAACACTGAAGCTTTCTTT. Together with reference TRBV29-1 and TRBJ1-1, the CDR3 gives the full variable domain: SAVISQKPSRDICQRGTSLTIQCQVDSQVTMMFWYRQQPGQSLTLIATANQGSEATYESGFVIDKFPISRPNLTFSTLTVSNMSPEDSSIYLCSVERGSNTEAFFGQGTRLTVV.